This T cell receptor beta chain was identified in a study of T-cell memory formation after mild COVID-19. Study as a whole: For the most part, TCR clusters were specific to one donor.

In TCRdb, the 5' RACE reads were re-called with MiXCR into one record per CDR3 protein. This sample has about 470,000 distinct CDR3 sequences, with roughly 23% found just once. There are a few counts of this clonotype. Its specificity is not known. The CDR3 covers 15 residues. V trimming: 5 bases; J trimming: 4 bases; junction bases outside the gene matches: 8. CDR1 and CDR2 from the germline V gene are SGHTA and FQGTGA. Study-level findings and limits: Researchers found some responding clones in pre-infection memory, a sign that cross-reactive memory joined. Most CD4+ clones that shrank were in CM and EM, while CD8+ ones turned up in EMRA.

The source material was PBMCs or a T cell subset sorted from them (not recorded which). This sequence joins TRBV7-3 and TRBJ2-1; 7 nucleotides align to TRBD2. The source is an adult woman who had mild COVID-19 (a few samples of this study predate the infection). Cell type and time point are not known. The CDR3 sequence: CASSPGEGGYNEQFF. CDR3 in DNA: TGTGCCAGCAGCCCCGGGGAGGGAGGATACAATGAGCAGTTCTTC. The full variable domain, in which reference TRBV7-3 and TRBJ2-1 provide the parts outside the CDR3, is GAGVSQTPSNKVTEKGKYVELRCDPISGHTALYWYRQSLGQGPEFLIYFQGTGAADDSGLPNDRFFAVRPEGSVSTLKIQRTERGDSAVYLCASSPGEGGYNEQFFGPGTRLTVL.